This T cell receptor (beta chain) was obtained from a study of response to subunit inactivated influenza vaccine. The CDR3 loop spans 15 amino acids. Germline CDR1 ENHRY, CDR2 SYGVKD. Trimming left V 4 bases short and J 7 bases short, with 19 bases between. TCRdb re-called the RT-PCR reads with MiXCR, one entry per CDR3 protein. Seen here are 500,000 to 600,000 distinct CDR3 sequences, approximately 7.6% observed once, and the top ten hold 10% to 15%. The sequence was obtained from a man aged 50-75 years who received an inactivated influenza vaccine. The sample in question was PBMCs from blood, obtained 23 months after vaccination. This chain links TRBV10-3 with TRBJ1-2; maybe TRBD1 (6 bases). The CDR3 protein is CAISVGSGDAGGYTF. CDR3 nucleotide sequence: TGTGCCATCAGTGTCGGCTCAGGGGACGCGGGTGGCTACACCTTC.